A selection of T cell receptor beta chains follows, all from one sample in a study of cytomegalovirus exposure and HLA in healthy donors. The repertoire was sequenced with immunoSEQ multiplex PCR; TCRdb's copy has only in-frame clones and lacks some. Among 100,000 or so clones listed, around three quarters were seen once. The sequenced sample was PBMCs. These receptors came from a female donor in good health and CMV-seropositive. The conserved cysteine and the conserved F or W are not part of the CDR3 here. Clone size appears in some rows only: once, few, many, or a class for an expanded clone.

j_call clone_size v_call cdr3_aa
TRBJ2-7 - TRBV27 ASSLSGFLYEQY
TRBJ2-7 - TRBV9 ASSVEETSIREQY
TRBJ1-5 - TRBV6-5 ASRPGQRNQPQH
TRBJ2-1 - TRBV27 ASLSGYNEQF
TRBJ2-1 - TRBV4-3 ASSQDPSGGYNEQF
TRBJ1-5 - TRBV5-1 ASSLVPDQPQH
TRBJ2-7 few TRBV4-3 ASSHTTGGSSYEQY
TRBJ2-7 - TRBV5-1 ASSFTGSSYEQY
TRBJ2-1 - TRBV6-1 ASTLGARHEQF
TRBJ2-5 - TRBV5-6 ASSFTGLQETQY
TRBJ1-3 - TRBV6-5 ASSRAGGNTIY
TRBJ2-1 - TRBV21-1 ASSRFPSGTSSNNEQF
TRBJ1-1 - TRBV18 ASSLLSDGQHTEAF
TRBJ1-1 - TRBV29-1 SVQEGARDAEAF
TRBJ2-1 - TRBV30 AWSVLGGGEQF
TRBJ2-7 - TRBV5-1 ASSLYRGGEQY
TRBJ1-1 - TRBV7-8 ASSLGQGAGTEAF
- - TRBV18 ASSPILRQAGHEQY
TRBJ1-1 - TRBV5-1 ASSRTGGAPGTEAF
TRBJ2-3 - TRBV4-2 ASSQGALAGAGSTDTQY
TRBJ2-2 - TRBV6-5 ASSYEAGPNTGELF
TRBJ1-6 once TRBV5-1 ASRTRTGFMTPLH
TRBJ1-5 - TRBV15 ATSTWKQGTNQPQH
TRBJ2-7 - TRBV18 ASSRDRTNYEQY
TRBJ1-5 once TRBV2 ASSEAGQGWRQPQH
TRBJ1-5 few TRBV19 ASSEGTGASNQPQH
TRBJ2-6 - TRBV5-6 ASSPDAGANGLT
TRBJ2-1 - TRBV5-1 ASSLSASGSSEQF
TRBJ2-7 - TRBV18 ASSPKTATYEQY
TRBJ2-2 - TRBV6-1 ASSGIAPAWDTGELF
TRBJ2-7 - TRBV7-2 ASSSSTLIGEQY
TRBJ2-3 - TRBV5-1 ASSLGLAGMDTQY
TRBJ1-2 few TRBV6-1 ASRLGNQADGYT
TRBJ2-7 - TRBV4-1 ASSQVVVGRQGAHEQY
TRBJ1-5 - TRBV19 ASSIAGVSNQPQH
TRBJ2-1 - TRBV7-9 ASSVREQF
TRBJ2-3 few TRBV7-9 SSSLFPPREEVTDTQY
TRBJ1-6 - TRBV4-3 ASSPRLLDSPLH
TRBJ1-5 - TRBV27 ASSLAGSNQPQH
TRBJ2-5 few TRBV29-1 SVEGQQETQY